The clone carrying this T cell receptor beta chain appeared once. In germline, CDR1 is LNHDA, CDR2 SQIVND (reference sequence). There are 15 residues in the CDR3. V lost 7 bases to trimming and J lost 0 bases, with 13 bases between them. The data are from a study of shared clonotypes between healthy human individuals. TCRdb keeps only in-frame clones here, not all; method: immunoSEQ multiplex PCR. Of under 2,500,000 clones listed, 90% to 97% are singletons. In the CD4+ fraction, cells were divided into CD45RA+ naive and CD45RA-negative memory subsets. The clonotype originates from a young man in good health. The sample was naive CD4+ T cells sorted from blood. Regarding subset: CD45RA+ positively selected. This chain joins TRBV19 and TRBJ1-5; D possibly corresponds to TRBD1 (6 bases). The CDR3 nucleotides are TGTGCCAGTACCCTGGGGGCAGATAGCAATCAGCCCCAGCATTTT. Protein sequence: CASTLGADSNQPQHF.